This TCR beta chain was observed in a study of shared clonotypes between healthy human individuals. Across the whole study: In total, the donors were a couple of women and a few men aged 18 to 49.

The V and J ends lost 8 bases and 1 base respectively, with 8 bases between them. CDR3 length equals 13 residues. Germline lookup yields CDR1 SNHLY and CDR2 FYNNEI. This clone was counted many times. Sequenced by immunoSEQ multiplex PCR; TCRdb stores in-frame clones only, minus some. The table has some 95,000 clones, under 70% seen once. The chain links TRBV2 to TRBJ2-2; D gene unclear. This clonotype originated in a man in his thirties or forties in good health. Material for sequencing was memory CD8+ T cells sorted from blood. Subset reported: CD45RO+ cells pooled with CCR7-negative TemRA cells. CDR3 DNA sequence: TGTGCCAGCGACGAGAAGAACACCGGGGAGCTGTTTTTT. Its translation: CASDEKNTGELFF.